This T cell receptor beta chain was recorded in a study of cytomegalovirus exposure and HLA in healthy donors. As for this clone: The antigen is unknown.

Study findings and constraints: With further analysis later on, most CMV-associated TCR beta chains appeared HLA-restricted. According to an earlier analysis, most TCR beta V segments yielded productive rearrangements about 90% or about 30% of the time.

With 60 Vbeta and 13 Jbeta primers, the PCR was carried out. Assay used: immunoSEQ multiplex PCR; TCRdb lists only in-frame clones, some missing. The repertoire has some 210,000 clones, 85% to 90% of them found once; the top ten carry 1.3%. Sequencing used PBMCs. The TCR originated in a man younger than 40 in good health and CMV-seronegative.

This chain's CDR3 is CASSLASFTDTQYF. CDR3 bases: TGCGCCAGCAGCTTGGCGTCCTTCACAGATACGCAGTATTTT. The chain employs TRBV5-1 and TRBJ2-3; D is unresolved. Germline CDR1 SGHRS, CDR2 YFSETQ. The V end lost 0 bases, the J end lost 2 bases, and 7 bases lay between the germline ends. The CDR3 runs 14 residues.